These T cell receptor beta chains were read from a single sample in a study of T cells after yellow fever vaccination. TCRdb re-called the 5' RACE reads through MiXCR, storing one row per CDR3 protein. The sample holds hundreds of thousands of distinct CDR3 sequences; about 13% are singletons and the top ten take around an eighth. Sequences were derived from PBMCs, sampled on the day of the yellow fever booster vaccination. These receptors came from a man aged 25-45 years who received the YFV17D yellow fever vaccine. Both conserved end residues are part of each CDR3. The D gene is left open where the match is weak. A clone size is listed for some rows: how often the clone was seen (once, few, many), or a class if it is expanded.

V	D	size	J	DNA	CDR3
TRBV7-3	-	few	TRBJ2-3	TGTGCCAGCAGTCCCCGCCCCATAGCTACTGATACGCAGTATTTT	CASSPRPIATDTQYF
TRBV6-2/TRBV6-3	-	-	TRBJ2-7	TGTGCCAGCTCAATATCAGGCTCTGCCGAGCAGTACTTC	CASSISGSAEQYF
TRBV29-1	TRBD2	few	TRBJ2-1	TGCAGCGTTGACGGGAATAGCGGGAGCTGGCAGTTCTTC	CSVDGNSGSWQFF
TRBV24-1	-	-	TRBJ2-1	TGTGCCACCAGTGAGCGAGGACCGGGCAATGAGCAGTTCTTC	CATSERGPGNEQFF
TRBV7-9	TRBD1	few	TRBJ1-1	TGTGCCAGCAGCCCCAGACAGGGCAAGGACACTGAAGCTTTCTTT	CASSPRQGKDTEAFF
TRBV10-2	-	few	TRBJ1-1	TGCGCCAGCAGCACCCCCACTGGAGCTGAAGCTTTCTTT	CASSTPTGAEAFF
TRBV6-1	-	once	TRBJ1-1	TGTGCCAGCGAGGGATGGAGCACTGAAGCTTTCTTT	CASEGWSTEAFF
TRBV20-1	-	-	TRBJ2-1	TGCAGTGCTAGAGAGCCGGGATTCCTCTACAATGAGCAGTTCTTC	CSAREPGFLYNEQFF
TRBV29-1	-	few	TRBJ2-5	TGCAGCGGATCTAAAGCCAGTCAAGAGACCCAGTACTTC	CSGSKASQETQYF
TRBV7-6	-	few	TRBJ1-3	TGTGCCAGCAGGGTAGATCTTAATACTGGAAACACCATATATTTT	CASRVDLNTGNTIYF
TRBV10-3	TRBD2	once	TRBJ2-3	TGTGCCATCAGTGATCGGGGGGAGGGAGCAGATACGCAGTATTTT	CAISDRGEGADTQYF
TRBV7-9	-	-	TRBJ2-1	TGTGCCAGCAGGTTCGCAGGCTACAATGAGCAGTTCTTC	CASRFAGYNEQFF
TRBV5-1	-	few	TRBJ1-1	TGCGCCAGCAGCCAGATCATTACAGGGAACCAACAGAACACTGAAGCTTTCTTT	CASSQIITGNQQNTEAFF
TRBV9	-	-	TRBJ1-6	TGTGCCAGCAGCCTAGGGGGGGAATATAATTCACCCCTCCACTTT	CASSLGGEYNSPLHF
TRBV5-5	-	few	TRBJ1-1	TGTGCCAGCAGCCGCGCCCCGACAGTGGAAGCTTTCTTT	CASSRAPTVEAFF
TRBV7-3	-	few	TRBJ2-2	TGTGCCAGCAGCAAAAAGAGGGACACCGGGGAGCTGTTTTTT	CASSKKRDTGELFF
TRBV4-2	-	-	TRBJ2-2	TGTGCCAGCAGCCCCGGACTATCCAGCGGGGAGCTGTTTTTT	CASSPGLSSGELFF
TRBV20-1	TRBD1	-	TRBJ1-1	TGCAGTGCCCCGGGACAGGGATCATTTGAAGCTTTCTTT	CSAPGQGSFEAFF
TRBV29-1	-	-	TRBJ2-2	TGCAGCGTTGAAGAGAGGTCCCCCGGGGAGCTGTTTTTT	CSVEERSPGELFF
TRBV29-1	-	few	TRBJ2-7	TGCAGCGTCTTGAGGGGGACCTACGAGCAGTACTTC	CSVLRGTYEQYF
TRBV2	-	few	TRBJ1-5	TGTGCCAGCAGTGGGGGGGGATATAGCAATCAGCCCCAGCATTTT	CASSGGGYSNQPQHF
TRBV6-2/TRBV6-3	-	-	TRBJ2-1	TGTGCCAGTCACAGGGTTGGGAATGAGCAGTTCTTC	CASHRVGNEQFF
TRBV30	-	-	TRBJ1-4	TGTGCCTGGAGAGCCGGGTACCATGAAAAACTGTTTTTT	CAWRAGYHEKLFF
TRBV29-1	-	-	TRBJ2-7	TGCAGCGTTGGGGGTAATAACGAGCAGTACTTC	CSVGGNNEQYF
TRBV7-2	-	many	TRBJ2-7	TGTGCCAGCAGCTTGCAGGAGGGCCTTCCCTACGAGCAGTACTTC	CASSLQEGLPYEQYF
TRBV29-1	-	-	TRBJ2-1	TGCAGCGTTGAAATGTCAGACCGTCACAATGAGCAGTTCTTC	CSVEMSDRHNEQFF
TRBV20-1	TRBD1	few	TRBJ2-2	TGCAGTGCTGCGACAGGGAGAACCGGGGAGCTGTTTTTT	CSAATGRTGELFF
TRBV20-1	TRBD1	-	TRBJ2-5	TGCAGTGCTAGGGACAGGAAAAACACACTCCAAGAGACCCAGTACTTC	CSARDRKNTLQETQYF
TRBV7-2	TRBD1	few	TRBJ1-1	TGTGCCAGCACCTCCGGGACAGGTGTCGAAGCTTTCTTT	CASTSGTGVEAFF
TRBV7-2	-	few	TRBJ2-5	TGTGCCAGCAGCTTAGTGGGTGGTGAAGAGACCCAGTACTTC	CASSLVGGEETQYF
TRBV5-1	TRBD2	-	TRBJ2-7	TGCGCCAGCAGCCCCGGGACTAGCGGAGTGAAATACGAGCAGTACTTC	CASSPGTSGVKYEQYF
TRBV9	-	once	TRBJ2-7	TGTGCCAGCAGCGTAGAGGCTATATCCTACGAGCAGTACTTC	CASSVEAISYEQYF
TRBV6-2/TRBV6-3	-	few	TRBJ2-5	TGTGCCAGCAGTTACAGTTCAGCTAAAGAGACCCAGTACTTC	CASSYSSAKETQYF
TRBV28	-	-	TRBJ2-7	TGTGCCAGCAGTTTTGGGGGGGGGGCTGAAAATCCTTACGAGCAGTACTTC	CASSFGGGAENPYEQYF
TRBV7-2	-	-	TRBJ2-1	TGTGCCAGCAGCTTAGCGCGGGACAGAGAGCAGTTCTTC	CASSLARDREQFF
TRBV5-1	TRBD1	-	TRBJ2-5	TGCGCCAGCAGCTTGGGACAGGGGGACTGGCTAGTAGAGACCCAGTACTTC	CASSLGQGDWLVETQYF
TRBV6-2/TRBV6-3	-	many	TRBJ2-2	TGTGCCAGCAGTTACTGGATGGGGGAGCTGTTTTTT	CASSYWMGELFF
TRBV20-1	TRBD2	-	TRBJ2-3	TGCAGTGCTAGATGGCTAGCGGGACCTAGCACAGATACGCAGTATTTT	CSARWLAGPSTDTQYF
TRBV20-1	-	-	TRBJ2-1	TGCAGTGCTAGAAGGGCTAGCGTCTTCAATGAGCAGTTCTTC	CSARRASVFNEQFF
TRBV7-8	-	-	TRBJ2-3	TGTGCCAGCAGCTACCGGCGAGGTGGTACCCAGGCGACAGATACGCAGTATTTT	CASSYRRGGTQATDTQYF
TRBV5-1	TRBD1	few	TRBJ2-2	TGCGCCAGCAGCTTTGGCCGGACAGGGAACACCGGGGAGCTGTTTTTT	CASSFGRTGNTGELFF
TRBV20-1	-	few	TRBJ2-1	TGCAGTGCTAGATTTGCGAGCTCCGACAATGAGCAGTTCTTC	CSARFASSDNEQFF
TRBV10-3	TRBD2	-	TRBJ2-5	TGTGCCATCAGTCGCGGACTAGCGGGAGGGGGGCAAGAGACCCAGTACTTC	CAISRGLAGGGQETQYF
TRBV20-1	TRBD2	many	TRBJ2-1	TGCAGTGCTAGAGGGACTAGCGGGAGGGCGAGCAATGAGCAGTTCTTC	CSARGTSGRASNEQFF
TRBV5-1	TRBD1	few	TRBJ2-5	TGCGCCAGCAGCCTCCGGGACAGGGTCGGGGAGACCCAGTACTTC	CASSLRDRVGETQYF
TRBV20-1	TRBD2	many	TRBJ2-5	TGCAGTGCTAGAGAAGGACGGTGGGAGGGAGGTGAGACCCAGTACTTC	CSAREGRWEGGETQYF
TRBV20-1	-	-	TRBJ2-5	TGCAGTGCTAGATGGGGAGAGACCCAGTACTTC	CSARWGETQYF
TRBV20-1	-	-	TRBJ2-1	TGCAGTGCGCCGCCCGGGATTGAGCAGTTCTTC	CSAPPGIEQFF
TRBV5-1	-	-	TRBJ1-4	TGCGCCAGCAGGGGTTTTCGGCAGGAGCCTGAAAAACTGTTTTTT	CASRGFRQEPEKLFF
TRBV18	TRBD1	-	TRBJ2-7	TGTGCCAGCTCACCAGGGGTCAGGGGGATTGGCGAGCAGTACTTC	CASSPGVRGIGEQYF